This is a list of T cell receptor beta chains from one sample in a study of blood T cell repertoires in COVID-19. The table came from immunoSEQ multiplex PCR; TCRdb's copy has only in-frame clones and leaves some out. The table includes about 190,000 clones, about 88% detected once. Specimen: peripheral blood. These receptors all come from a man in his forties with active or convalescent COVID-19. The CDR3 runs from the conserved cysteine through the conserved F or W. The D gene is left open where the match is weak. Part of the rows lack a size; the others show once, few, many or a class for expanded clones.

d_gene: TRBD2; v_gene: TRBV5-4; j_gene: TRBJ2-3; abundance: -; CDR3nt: TGTGCCAGCAGCTTCAGACTAGCGGGAGTGGATACGCAGTATTTT; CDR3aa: CASSFRLAGVDTQYF
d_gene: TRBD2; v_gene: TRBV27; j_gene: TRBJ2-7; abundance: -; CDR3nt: TGTGCCAGCAGTCACTCCCTAGCGGACACCTCCTACGAGCAGTACTTC; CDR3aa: CASSHSLADTSYEQYF
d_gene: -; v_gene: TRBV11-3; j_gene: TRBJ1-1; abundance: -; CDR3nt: TGTGCCAGCAGCTTAGGGCTGCGGACTGAAGCTTTCTTT; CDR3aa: CASSLGLRTEAFF
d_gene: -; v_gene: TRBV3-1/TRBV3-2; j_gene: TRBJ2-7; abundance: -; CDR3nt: TGTGCCAGCAGCCCGCAACCGGGAGCCTACGAGCAGTACTTC; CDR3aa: CASSPQPGAYEQYF
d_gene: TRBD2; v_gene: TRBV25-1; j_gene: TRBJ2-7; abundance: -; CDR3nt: TGTGCCAGCAGTGATCCAACTAGCGGGGTAACCTACGAGCAGTACTTC; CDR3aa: CASSDPTSGVTYEQYF
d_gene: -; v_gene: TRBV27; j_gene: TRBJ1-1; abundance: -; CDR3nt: TGTGCCAGCAGTTCGACGACTAACACTGAAGCTTTCTTT; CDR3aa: CASSSTTNTEAFF
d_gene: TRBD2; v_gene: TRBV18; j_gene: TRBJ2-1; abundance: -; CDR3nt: TGTGCCAGCTCACTTAACCTAGCGGGAGTGGGCAATGAGCAGTTCTTC; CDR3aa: CASSLNLAGVGNEQFF
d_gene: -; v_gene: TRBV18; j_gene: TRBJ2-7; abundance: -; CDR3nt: TGTGCCAGCTCACGGACAGATTCCTACGAGCAGTACTTC; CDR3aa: CASSRTDSYEQYF
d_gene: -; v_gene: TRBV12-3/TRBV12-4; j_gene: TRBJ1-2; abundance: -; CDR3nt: TGTGCCAGCAGCGTTACAGGTCCCTATGGCTACACCTTC; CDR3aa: CASSVTGPYGYTF
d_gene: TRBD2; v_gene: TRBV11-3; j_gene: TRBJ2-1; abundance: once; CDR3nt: TGTGCCAGCAGCTTAGTTCAAGCTAGCGGCAATGAGCAGTTCTTC; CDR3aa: CASSLVQASGNEQFF
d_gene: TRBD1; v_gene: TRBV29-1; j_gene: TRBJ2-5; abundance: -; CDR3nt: TGCAGCGTCGACAGGGGGTCAAAGAAAGAGACCCAGTACTTC; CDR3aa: CSVDRGSKKETQYF
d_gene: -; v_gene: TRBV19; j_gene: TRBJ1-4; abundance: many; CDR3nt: TGTGCCAGTCAGTCATCCCACATCGCAACTAATGAAAAACTGTTTTTT; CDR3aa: CASQSSHIATNEKLFF
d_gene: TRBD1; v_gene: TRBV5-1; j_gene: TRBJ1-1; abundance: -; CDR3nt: TGCGCCAGCAGTATAACAGGGGAGAACACTGAAGCTTTCTTT; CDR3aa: CASSITGENTEAFF
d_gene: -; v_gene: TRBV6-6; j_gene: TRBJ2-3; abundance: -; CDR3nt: TGTGCCAGCAGTTCCCCGAGGGGCACAGATACGCAGTATTTT; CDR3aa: CASSSPRGTDTQYF
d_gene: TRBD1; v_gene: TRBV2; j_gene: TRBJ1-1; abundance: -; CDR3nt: TGTGCCAGCAGGGAAGACAGGGGGGGCACTGAAGCTTTCTTT; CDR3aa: CASREDRGGTEAFF
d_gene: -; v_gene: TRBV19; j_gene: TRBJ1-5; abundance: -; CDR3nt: TGTGCCAGTAGTATAGAGAGGCAGCCCCAGCATTTT; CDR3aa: CASSIERQPQHF
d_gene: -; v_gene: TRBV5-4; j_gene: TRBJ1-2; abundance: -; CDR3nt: TGTGCCAGCAGCTTGGTCGGGGATAACTATGGCTACACCTTC; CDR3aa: CASSLVGDNYGYTF
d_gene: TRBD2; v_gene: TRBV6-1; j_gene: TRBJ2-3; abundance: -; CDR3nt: TGTGCCAGCAGTGAAGGAGGGACTAGCGCAGATACGCAGTATTTT; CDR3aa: CASSEGGTSADTQYF
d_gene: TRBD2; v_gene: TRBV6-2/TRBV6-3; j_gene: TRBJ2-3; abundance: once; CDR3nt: TGTGCCAGCAGTTCGCTAGCGGGGGGCCAGGATTATGGCACAGATACGCAGTATTTT; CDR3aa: CASSSLAGGQDYGTDTQYF
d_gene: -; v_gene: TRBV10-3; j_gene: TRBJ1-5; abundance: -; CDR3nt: TGTGCCATCAGCCCCCGGGGGGCGGATCAGCCCCAGCATTTT; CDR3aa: CAISPRGADQPQHF
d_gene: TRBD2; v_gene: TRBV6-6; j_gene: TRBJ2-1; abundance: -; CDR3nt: TGTGCCAGCAGTTACTCGCGAACTAGCGGTAATGAGCAGTTCTTC; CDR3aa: CASSYSRTSGNEQFF
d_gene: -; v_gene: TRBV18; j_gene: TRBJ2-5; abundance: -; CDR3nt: TGTGCCAGCTCACCAAACGCCGGTGCGCGGGAGACCCAGTACTTC; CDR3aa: CASSPNAGARETQYF
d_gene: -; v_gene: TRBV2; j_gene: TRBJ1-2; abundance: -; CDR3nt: TGTGCCAGCGAACAGGGTAACTATGGCTACACCTTC; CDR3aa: CASEQGNYGYTF